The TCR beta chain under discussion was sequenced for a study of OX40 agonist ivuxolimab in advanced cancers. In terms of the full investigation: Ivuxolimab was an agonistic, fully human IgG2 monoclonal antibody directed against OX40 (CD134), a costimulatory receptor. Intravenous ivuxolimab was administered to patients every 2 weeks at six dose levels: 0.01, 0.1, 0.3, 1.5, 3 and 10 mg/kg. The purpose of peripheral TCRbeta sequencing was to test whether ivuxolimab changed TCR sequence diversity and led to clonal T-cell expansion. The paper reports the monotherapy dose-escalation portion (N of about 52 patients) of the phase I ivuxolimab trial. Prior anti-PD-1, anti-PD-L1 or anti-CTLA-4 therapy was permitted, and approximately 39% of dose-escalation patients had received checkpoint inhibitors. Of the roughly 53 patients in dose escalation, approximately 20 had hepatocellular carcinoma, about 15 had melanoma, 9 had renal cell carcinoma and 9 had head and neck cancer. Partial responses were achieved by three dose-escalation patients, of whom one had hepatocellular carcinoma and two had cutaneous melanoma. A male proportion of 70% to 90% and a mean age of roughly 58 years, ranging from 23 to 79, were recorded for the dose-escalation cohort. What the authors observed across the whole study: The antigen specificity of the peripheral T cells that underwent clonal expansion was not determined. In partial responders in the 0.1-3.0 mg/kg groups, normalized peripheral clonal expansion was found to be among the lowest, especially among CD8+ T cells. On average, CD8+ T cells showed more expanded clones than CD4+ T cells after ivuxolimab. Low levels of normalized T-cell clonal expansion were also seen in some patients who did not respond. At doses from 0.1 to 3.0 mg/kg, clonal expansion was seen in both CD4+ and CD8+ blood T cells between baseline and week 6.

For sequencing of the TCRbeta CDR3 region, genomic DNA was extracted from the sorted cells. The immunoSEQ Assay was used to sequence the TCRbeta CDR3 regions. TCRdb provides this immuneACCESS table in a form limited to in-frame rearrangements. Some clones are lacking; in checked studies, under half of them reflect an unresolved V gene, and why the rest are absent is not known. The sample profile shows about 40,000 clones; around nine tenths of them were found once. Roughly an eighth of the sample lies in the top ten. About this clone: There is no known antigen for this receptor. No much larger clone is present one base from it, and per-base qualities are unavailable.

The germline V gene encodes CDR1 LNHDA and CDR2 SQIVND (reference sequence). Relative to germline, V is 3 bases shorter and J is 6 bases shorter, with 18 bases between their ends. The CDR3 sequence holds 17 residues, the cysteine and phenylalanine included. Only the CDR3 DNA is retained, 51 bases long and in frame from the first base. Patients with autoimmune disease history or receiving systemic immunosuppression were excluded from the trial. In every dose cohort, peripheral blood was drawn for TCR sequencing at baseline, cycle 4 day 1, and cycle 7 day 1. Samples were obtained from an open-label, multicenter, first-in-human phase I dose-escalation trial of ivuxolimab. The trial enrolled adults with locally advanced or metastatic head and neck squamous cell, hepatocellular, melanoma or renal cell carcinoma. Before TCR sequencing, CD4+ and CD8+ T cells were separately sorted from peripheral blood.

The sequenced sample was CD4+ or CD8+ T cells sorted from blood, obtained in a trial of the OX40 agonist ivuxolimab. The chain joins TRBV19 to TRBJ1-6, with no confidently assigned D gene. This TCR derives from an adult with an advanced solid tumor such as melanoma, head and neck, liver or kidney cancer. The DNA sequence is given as TGTGCCAGTAGTATCCTATTACTTCTGGGCCCTAATTCACCCCTCCACTTT. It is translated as CASSILLLLGPNSPLHF. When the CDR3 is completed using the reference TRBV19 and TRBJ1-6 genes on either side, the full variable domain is DGGITQSPKYLFRKEGQNVTLSCEQNLNHDAMYWYRQDPGQGLRLIYYSQIVNDFQKGDIAEGYSVSREKKESFPLTVTSAQKNPTAFYLCASSILLLLGPNSPLHFGNGTRLTVT.